Reported below is one TCR beta chain. What it binds is unknown. This entry belongs to a study of identical twins. Study-level points and caveats: Beta clonotypes that were abundant in cord blood contained fewer insertions, a pattern absent from memory repertoires. Monozygotic twin pairs showed more out-of-frame TCR alpha sharing than models estimated.

Every sampled donor was Caucasian and healthy. TCRdb re-derived calls from the 5' RACE reads in MiXCR, one entry per CDR3 protein. The sample lists around 1.7 million distinct CDR3 sequences; roughly a third were seen once. The CDR3 runs to 13 residues. Per the germline V gene, CDR1 is SQVTM and CDR2 is ANQGSEA. Losses at the gene ends were 5 bases for V and 2 bases for J; bases not matched to a gene: 5. J is TRBJ1-2 and V is TRBV29-1; TRBD1 matches 7 bases. The receptor comes from a newborn girl in good health. The specimen sequenced was cord blood. CDR3 in DNA: TGCAGCGTTTTGGGGACAGAGAACTATGGCTACACCTTC. This codes for CSVLGTENYGYTF.